The 2 T cell receptor beta chains below were found in one sample sequenced in a study of T cell responses to AZD1222 COVID-19 vaccine. Method: immunoSEQ multiplex PCR; TCRdb's copy keeps in-frame clones and lacks some. The repertoire holds 110,000 to 150,000 clones, with just over 85% as singletons. The sequences come from peripheral blood, collected on day 0 of AZD1222 vaccination. Source of these receptors: an adult in good health.

The chain recombines TRBV7-2 with TRBJ1-2; no clear D. Germline V gene sequence: CDR1 SGHTA, CDR2 FQGNSA. The CDR3 extends over 14 amino acids. Trimming removed 7 bases from V and 4 bases from J, with 16 bases in between. The CDR3 protein is CASTPRAQTYGYTF. In nucleotides, the CDR3 is TGTGCCAGCACCCCGCGGGCGCAGACCTATGGCTACACCTTC.

The chain carries TRBV5-1 and TRBJ2-1; TRBD2 is a possible D gene (5 bases). Germline V gene sequence: CDR1 SGHRS, CDR2 YFSETQ. This CDR3 has 15 amino acids. Trimming left V 4 bases short and J 0 bases short, with 11 bases between. The chain's CDR3 is CASSTRISSYNEQFF. In nucleotides, the CDR3 is TGCGCCAGCAGCACTAGGATTAGCTCCTACAATGAGCAGTTCTTC.